This TCR beta chain was sequenced for a study of blood T cells in healthy people across ages. A second PCR, run for about 7 to 12 cycles, used a sample-barcoded 5' primer plus a J-beta primer mix. TCRdb itself ran the 5' RACE reads through MiXCR, one entry per CDR3 protein. The table shows some 760,000 distinct CDR3 sequences, with around a quarter occurring only once. The CDR3 covers 11 residues. Trimming removed 5 bases at V and 5 bases at J, with 5 bases between. This clonotype was seen repeatedly, ten times or more. These data were likewise used in another study, on T cells of mothers and their children. That source adds: Across the analysis, no persistent microchimeric T cell clones were detected.

This chain links TRBV12-3 or TRBV12-4 with TRBJ2-3; no reliable D call. The sequence came from a boy between 5 and 17 years old in good health. The source material was blood. This chain's CDR3 is CASSPLDTQYF. The CDR3 bases are TGTGCCAGCAGTCCCTTAGATACGCAGTATTTT.